This TCR beta chain derives from a study of shared clonotypes between healthy human individuals. Study in general: The cohort had a couple of women and three men, ages 18 to 49.

Among the donors, all were Caucasian adults who lived in Nashville, Tennessee. Methods used by the authors: From ImmunoSEQ came sequences covering only the junction and carrying no quality scores, so filtering differed. Method: immunoSEQ multiplex PCR; TCRdb's copy keeps in-frame clones and lacks some. From that table come the V and J calls and clone size; the DNA was used to work out D and trimming. The table includes about 530,000 clones, about 80% detected once. Study conclusions and caveats: Clonotype sharing among donors, it was expected, would be affected by sequencing depth.

On this clone itself: No antigen is known for it.

Trimming shortened V by 4 bases and J by 2 bases, and 5 bases separated the two germline ends. Germline CDR1 DFQATT, CDR2 SNEGSKA (reference sequence). The CDR3 runs to 11 residues. Sequenced material: PBMCs. This chain uses TRBV20-1 with TRBJ1-2, with D hard to call. This receptor was obtained from a woman in her thirties or forties in good health. Some clones in this sample may be carry-over from other donors' samples. CDR3 residues: CSATGNYGYTF. CDR3 in DNA: TGCAGTGCTACGGGAAACTATGGCTACACCTTC.